This TCR beta chain was identified in a study of T cell responses to AZD1222 COVID-19 vaccine. The protocol was immunoSEQ multiplex PCR, while the TCRdb copy is restricted to in-frame clones and leaves out a portion. The repertoire holds more than 85,000 clones, approximately 90% seen once, with 4.5% to 6.5% in the top ten. This CDR3 contains 13 residues. With 8 bases removed from V and 6 bases from J, the gap between germline ends came to 16 bases. Germline V gene lookup returns CDR1 SGHTA and CDR2 FQGTGA. The sequencing here drew on peripheral blood, taken on day 0 of AZD1222 vaccination. This clonotype was sampled from an adult in good health. The gene calls are TRBV7-3 and TRBJ1-1, with unresolved D. The CDR3 region has the DNA TGTGCCAGCGCCGAACGGAGGGCGGCTGAAGCTTTCTTT. Its protein product is CASAERRAAEAFF.